This T cell receptor (beta chain) emerged from a study of T cell responses to AZD1222 COVID-19 vaccine. The study's findings and limits: It was only after the peak T cell response that any repertoires were sampled.

A word on this clone: Its cognate antigen is unknown.

Germline-derived CDR1 and CDR2 are SGHNT and YYREEE (reference sequence). V lost 5 bases to trimming and J lost 9 bases, with 21 bases between them. The CDR3 covers 14 residues. The assay was immunoSEQ multiplex PCR, and TCRdb's table has in-frame clones only and misses some. The sample carries more than 100,000 clones, roughly 88% recorded once. The rearrangement joins TRBV5-4 to TRBJ2-7; possibly TRBD1 or TRBD2 for D (5 bases each). Specimen: peripheral blood, collected on day 0 of AZD1222 vaccination. This clonotype originated in an adult in good health. This CDR3 reads CASRNRGRDLVQYF. CDR3 in DNA: TGTGCCAGCAGGAATCGAGGCAGGGACCTTGTGCAGTACTTC.